One and the same sample provided the 5 T cell receptor beta chains below, sequenced in a study of control samples from healthy donors and cancer patients. The table came from immunoSEQ multiplex PCR; TCRdb's copy has only in-frame clones and leaves some out. This table holds about 190,000 clones, approximately 90% found once. Sequencing used blood. Every receptor here comes from a man younger than 40 in good health.

The chain combines TRBV29-1 with TRBJ1-1; tentative D call: TRBD1 (6 bases). V dropped 4 bases and J dropped 4 bases, with 16 bases sitting between them. The CDR3 covers 14 residues. The germline V gene has CDR1 SQVTM and CDR2 ANQGSEA. The CDR3 sequence: CSVGSRGLGTEAFF. The CDR3 DNA sequence: TGCAGCGTTGGGTCCAGGGGTTTGGGCACTGAAGCTTTCTTT.

The chain employs TRBV27 and TRBJ2-7; no definite D call. Trimming removed 6 bases from V and 0 bases from J, with 12 bases in between. Germline V gives CDR1 MNHEY, CDR2 SMNVEV (reference sequence). The CDR3 contains 14 residues. CDR3 DNA sequence: TGTGCCAGCAGACCCCAAGGTTTCTCCTACGAGCAGTACTTC. Translating it yields CASRPQGFSYEQYF.

V usage is TRBV3-1 (or the pseudogene TRBV3-2) and J usage is TRBJ1-1; perhaps TRBD1 as D (6 bases). V was clipped by 1 base and J by 2 bases, with 11 bases between them. Per germline, CDR1 LGHDT and CDR2 YNNKEL (reference sequence). The CDR3 is made up of 15 amino acids. DNA of the CDR3: TGTGCCAGCAGCCAAGTGGGGACAACAAACACTGAAGCTTTCTTT. It codes for CASSQVGTTNTEAFF.

The chain recombines TRBV6-6 with TRBJ1-1; 10 positions agree with TRBD1. This CDR3 has 16 amino acids. V dropped 6 bases and J dropped 1; count of bases not matched to a gene: 8. From germline, CDR1 is MNHNY and CDR2 SVGAGI (reference sequence). CDR3: CASSPGTGAKNTEAFF. The CDR3 region has the DNA TGTGCCAGCAGCCCCGGGACAGGGGCTAAGAACACTGAAGCTTTCTTT.

This clone was seen more than once but under ten times. The V and J genes are TRBV18 and TRBJ1-2; D call uncertain. The ends were cut back, 2 bases at V and 3 bases at J, with 16 bases in the middle. The CDR3 has 16 residues. From germline, CDR1 is KGHSH and CDR2 LQKENI. CDR3 residues: CASSPTSGNSDYGYTF. CDR3 bases: TGTGCCAGCTCACCAACTTCGGGCAACTCGGACTATGGCTACACCTTC.